This TCR beta chain emerged from a study of blood T cells in healthy people across ages. The authors ran a second PCR of 7 to 11 cycles using a sample-barcoded 5' primer and a J-beta primer mix. Using its own MiXCR run on the 5' RACE reads, TCRdb lists one record per CDR3 protein. Seen here are some 1 million distinct CDR3 sequences, 35% to 50% observed once, and the top ten hold under 20%. CDR1 MNHEY and CDR2 SMNVEV come from the germline V gene (reference sequence). V lost 3 bases and J 6 bases, leaving 6 bases between the germline ends. The CDR3 extends over 12 amino acids. This TCR derives from a woman aged 60-75 years in good health. Material: blood. The chain has TRBV27 and TRBJ2-1; D remains ambiguous. The CDR3 is CASSLNTNEQFF. The CDR3 DNA sequence: TGTGCCAGCAGTTTGAATACCAATGAGCAGTTCTTC.